One T cell receptor beta chain is described in this entry. TCRdb keeps only in-frame clones here, not all; method: immunoSEQ multiplex PCR. This table holds approximately 210,000 clones, about nine tenths found once. The ends were cut back, 5 bases at V and 2 bases at J, with 12 bases in the middle. This CDR3 region has 14 residues. Germline V gene sequence: CDR1 SGHRS, CDR2 YFSETQ. The data were taken from a study of blood T cell repertoires in COVID-19. This rearrangement joins TRBV5-1 to TRBJ2-3, with a tentative D call TRBD1 (5 bases). The sequence derives from a man between 65 and 80 years old with acute or convalescent COVID-19. Sequences were obtained from peripheral blood. For the CDR3, the DNA is TGCGCCAGCAGTCAAATGGGGCCCACAGATACGCAGTATTTT. Amino acids: CASSQMGPTDTQYF.